These T cell receptor beta chains were read from a single sample in a study of cytomegalovirus exposure and HLA in healthy donors. TCRdb keeps only in-frame clones here, not all; method: immunoSEQ multiplex PCR. The sample shows about 150,000 clones, 70% to 90% of them seen only once. Material: PBMCs. The receptor source for this set is a human donor in good health. Each CDR3 is given with its conserved first and last residue. A D gene is named only where the DNA matches it firmly. Expanded clones are given a class, and other clones once, few, many or no size at all.

D	J	V	size	CDR3	DNA
TRBD1	TRBJ1-6	TRBV6-1	once	CASSDQQGASSPLHF	TGTGCCAGCAGTGACCAACAGGGGGCGAGTTCACCCCTCCACTTT
.	TRBJ2-7	TRBV6-1	.	CASSFPGVHEQYF	TGTGCCAGCAGCTTTCCGGGAGTCCACGAGCAGTACTTC
TRBD1	TRBJ2-4	TRBV2	.	CASSLQGFPKNIQYF	TGTGCCAGCAGCCTACAGGGGTTCCCCAAAAACATTCAGTACTTC
TRBD1	TRBJ2-4	TRBV18	.	CASSPQPGTGMYGAKNIQYF	TGTGCCAGCTCCCCTCAACCCGGGACAGGGATGTATGGGGCCAAAAACATTCAGTACTTC
TRBD1	TRBJ1-1	TRBV5-1	.	CASSLLRTGVLEAFF	TGCGCCAGCAGCTTGTTGAGGACAGGGGTCCTTGAAGCTTTCTTT
.	TRBJ1-2	TRBV27	.	CASSFLPTKGGGYTF	TGTGCCAGCAGTTTCCTACCCACGAAGGGAGGTGGCTACACCTTC
.	TRBJ1-4	TRBV5-1	once	CASSLTTTNEKLFF	TGCGCCAGCAGCCTGACAACAACTAATGAAAAACTGTTTTTT
TRBD2	TRBJ2-1	TRBV4-1	.	CASSPRTSGSAAREQFF	TGCGCCAGCAGCCCACGGACTAGCGGGAGTGCGGCCCGTGAGCAGTTCTTC
.	TRBJ1-1	TRBV9	.	CASSVATDWNTEAFF	TGTGCCAGCAGCGTAGCTACGGACTGGAACACTGAAGCTTTCTTT
TRBD2	TRBJ2-5	TRBV2	.	CASSEYSGGQETQYF	TGTGCCAGCAGTGAATACAGCGGGGGGCAAGAGACCCAGTACTTC
TRBD2	TRBJ2-5	TRBV2	.	CASRLAGGRETQYF	TGTGCCAGCCGATTAGCGGGGGGGCGGGAGACCCAGTACTTC
.	TRBJ1-6	TRBV18	.	CASSPRGGLKDSPLHF	TGTGCCAGCTCACCAAGGGGTGGGTTAAAGGATTCACCCCTCCACTTT
TRBD1	TRBJ2-1	TRBV9	.	CASTREGQGIEQFF	TGTGCCAGCACCCGAGAGGGACAGGGTATCGAGCAGTTCTTC
TRBD2	TRBJ2-7	TRBV11-1	.	CASSPLAGGTYEQYF	TGTGCCAGCAGCCCCCTAGCGGGAGGTACCTACGAGCAGTACTTC
.	TRBJ2-3	TRBV9	.	CASSARIAQSTDTQYF	TGTGCCAGCAGCGCCCGCATAGCGCAAAGCACAGATACGCAGTATTTT
TRBD1	TRBJ1-5	TRBV7-6	.	CASSLGQDQPQHF	TGTGCCAGCAGCTTGGGACAGGATCAGCCCCAGCATTTT
.	TRBJ2-3	TRBV25-1	.	CASSDRDTDTQYF	TGTGCCAGCAGTGACAGGGACACAGATACGCAGTATTTT
.	TRBJ1-2	TRBV6-5	.	CASSDRRPNYGYTF	TGTGCCAGCAGCGACAGAAGACCTAACTATGGCTACACCTTC
.	TRBJ1-1	TRBV7-3	.	CASRSRALTNTEAFF	TGTGCCAGCAGGTCCAGGGCTCTGACGAACACTGAAGCTTTCTTT
.	TRBJ2-5	TRBV5-1	.	CASSLVVALLSQETQYF	TGCGCCAGCAGCTTGGTGGTAGCGCTTTTAAGCCAAGAGACCCAGTACTTC
.	TRBJ1-2	TRBV7-9	.	CASSLRDGLYGYTF	TGTGCCAGCAGCCTCCGGGATGGGCTCTATGGCTACACCTTC
TRBD1	TRBJ1-2	TRBV6-1	.	CASSGSTGQVGYTF	TGTGCCAGCAGTGGATCGACAGGGCAGGTTGGCTACACCTTC
TRBD1	TRBJ2-7	TRBV6-1	.	CASSEPGQGKREQYF	TGTGCCAGCAGTGAACCGGGACAGGGAAAACGCGAGCAGTACTTC
.	TRBJ1-5	TRBV7-9	few	CASSLGADSNQPQHF	TGTGCCAGCAGCTTGGGGGCGGATAGCAATCAGCCCCAGCATTTT
TRBD1	TRBJ2-7	TRBV6-1	.	CASSEVRQGSDEQYF	TGTGCCAGCAGTGAAGTTAGACAGGGGTCGGACGAGCAGTACTTC
.	TRBJ2-1	TRBV5-5	.	CASSFITGGNEQFF	TGTGCCAGCAGCTTTATCACGGGTGGGAATGAGCAGTTCTTC
TRBD1	TRBJ1-4	TRBV7-6	once	CASSLTGGQFEKLFF	TGTGCCAGCAGCCTAACAGGGGGCCAGTTTGAAAAACTGTTTTTT
TRBD2	TRBJ2-7	TRBV6-1	.	CASGREGIYEQYF	TGTGCCAGCGGGCGGGAGGGCATTTACGAGCAGTACTTC
.	TRBJ2-7	TRBV7-8	.	CASSLARGEEQYF	TGTGCCAGCAGCTTAGCAAGGGGTGAAGAGCAGTACTTC
TRBD1	TRBJ2-7	TRBV29-1	.	CSAFGTGGYEQYF	TGCAGCGCCTTCGGGACAGGGGGCTACGAGCAGTACTTC
TRBD2	TRBJ2-7	TRBV18	.	CASSQSGRNYEQYF	TGTGCCAGCTCACAAAGCGGGAGGAACTACGAGCAGTACTTC
TRBD1	TRBJ1-4	TRBV7-9	.	CASSLREGTAINEKLFF	TGTGCCAGCAGCTTACGCGAAGGGACAGCTATTAATGAAAAACTGTTTTTT
TRBD2	TRBJ2-3	TRBV6-6	few	CASSWSGESTDTQYF	TGTGCCAGCAGCTGGAGCGGGGAGAGCACAGATACGCAGTATTTT
.	TRBJ1-2	TRBV27	.	CASSLTGYDGYTF	TGTGCCAGCAGTTTAACAGGGTATGATGGCTACACCTTC
.	TRBJ2-3	TRBV18	.	CASSPRLTENINTDTQYF	TGTGCCAGCTCACCACGGCTCACAGAAAATATTAACACAGATACGCAGTATTTT
.	TRBJ2-7	TRBV11-2	.	CASSLGRQDPYEQYF	TGTGCCAGCAGCTTAGGGAGACAGGACCCCTACGAGCAGTACTTC
.	TRBJ1-3	TRBV30	.	CAWMGGDGSKFSGNTIYF	TGTGCCTGGATGGGGGGGGACGGCAGCAAGTTTTCTGGAAACACCATATATTTT
.	TRBJ2-7	TRBV5-1	few	CASSLSPSSSYEQYF	TGCGCCAGCAGCTTGTCGCCTTCTAGCTCCTACGAGCAGTACTTC
TRBD1	TRBJ2-7	TRBV30	.	CAWSAGTGIGEQYF	TGTGCCTGGAGCGCCGGGACAGGGATTGGGGAGCAGTACTTC
TRBD1	TRBJ1-1	TRBV2	.	CASSEGDSYEAFF	TGTGCCAGCAGTGAGGGGGACAGCTATGAAGCTTTCTTT
.	TRBJ2-5	TRBV18	.	CASSQWVEETQYF	TGTGCCAGCTCACAGTGGGTGGAGGAGACCCAGTACTTC
.	TRBJ2-1	TRBV4-3	.	CASSQEGLRNEQFF	TGCGCCAGCAGCCAAGAGGGACTTCGAAATGAGCAGTTCTTC
TRBD1	TRBJ1-1	TRBV27	.	CASRELGTGNQYTEAFF	TGTGCCAGCAGGGAACTCGGGACAGGGAATCAGTACACTGAAGCTTTCTTT
TRBD1	TRBJ1-2	TRBV27	.	CASTPAGGYYGYTF	TGTGCCAGCACTCCCGCAGGGGGGTACTATGGCTACACCTTC
TRBD2	TRBJ2-7	TRBV5-1	.	CASSPGGTSVAYEQYF	TGCGCCAGCAGCCCGGGGGGGACTAGCGTCGCCTACGAGCAGTACTTC